The following is a T cell receptor beta chain sequence with its context. The antigen this receptor binds is unknown. No base quality values were provided; no much bigger clone lies one nucleotide off. TCRbeta CDR3 regions were amplified from genomic DNA using the immunoSEQ Assay, a bias-controlled multiplex PCR. Processing in the source paper ran as follows. The number of nucleated cells in each sample was estimated from the amplification of reference gene primers within the assay. Sequence reads were collapsed and filtered to measure the absolute abundance of every unique TCRbeta CDR3 rearrangement. For each sample, productive Simpson clonality was calculated by taking the square root of Simpson's diversity index across productive rearrangements. The table was pulled from immuneACCESS by TCRdb, which kept in-frame rearrangements only. Such tables lose some clones; where checked, under half of the loss comes from unresolved V genes, and the rest has no known cause. The V and J calls and the clone size are those of that table, but D and trimming were determined from the DNA. This sample comprises over 150,000 clones, about 88% of them detected only once. The leading ten clones occupy approximately 2% of the sample.

This entry belongs to a study of blood T cell repertoires in COVID-19 (dated by TCRdb to between 2020 and 2021). For the wider study: Collaborator samples came from the United States, Italy and Spain and covered acute and convalescent phases of COVID-19. The material from the prospective study consisted of cDNA or gDNA derived from T cells, B-cell-depleted T cells, or PBMCs. Subjects who had been exposed to COVID-19, were actively infected with it, or had recovered from it provided the deeply sampled blood TCRbeta repertoires that made up the dataset. A freely available public database, intended as a resource for researchers studying the immune response to SARS-CoV-2, is where the repertoires were released. The samples were drawn from the first 160 participants of the ongoing ImmuneRACE study and from 1,254 subjects provided by 6 global collaborators. A de-identified subject ID, COVID-19 status, age in years and sex were almost always included in the sample metadata. Where available, HLA class I and class II types were obtained from metadata supplied by the sample provider rather than from assay-based typing.

A second Seattle source provided samples from volunteer blood donors who had recovered from COVID-19. Whole blood was collected in K2EDTA tubes by collaborating institutions according to the institutions' own protocols. For TCRbeta analysis, collaborators shipped samples in one of three forms: frozen whole blood, isolated PBMCs, or DNA extracted from either of those sample types. Beyond this particular receptor, the publication reports: Clinical and demographic metadata were provided uncurated, with the amount varying by source and participant.

The TCR originated in a man in his fifties who had recovered from COVID-19. The material sequenced was peripheral blood.

The DNA is as follows: TGTGCCAGCAGCAGACAGGGCGATGAAAAACTGTTTTTT. This translates into CASSRQGDEKLFF. This receptor chain uses TRBV6-6 and TRBJ1-4; TRBD1 aligns with 7 central bases. Trimming takes 6 bases off V and 6 bases off J; junction bases not matched to a gene: 4. As encoded in the germline V gene (reference sequence), CDR1 is MNHNY while CDR2 is SVGAGI. Including the terminal cysteine and phenylalanine, the CDR3 comprises 13 residues. Just CDR3 DNA is preserved here, 39 bases in frame from base 1.